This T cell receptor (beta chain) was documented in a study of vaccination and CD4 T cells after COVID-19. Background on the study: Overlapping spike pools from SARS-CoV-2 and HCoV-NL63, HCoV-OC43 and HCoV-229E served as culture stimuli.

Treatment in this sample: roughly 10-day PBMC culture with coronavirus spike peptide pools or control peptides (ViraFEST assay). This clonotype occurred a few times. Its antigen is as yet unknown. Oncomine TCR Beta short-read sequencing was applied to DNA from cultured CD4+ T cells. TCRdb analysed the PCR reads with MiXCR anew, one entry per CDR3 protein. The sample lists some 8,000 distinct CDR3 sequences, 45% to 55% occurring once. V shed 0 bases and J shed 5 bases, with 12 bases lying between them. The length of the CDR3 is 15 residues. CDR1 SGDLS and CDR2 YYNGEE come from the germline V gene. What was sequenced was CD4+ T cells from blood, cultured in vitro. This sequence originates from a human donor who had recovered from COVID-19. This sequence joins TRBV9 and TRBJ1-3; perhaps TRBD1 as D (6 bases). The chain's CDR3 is CASSVEQGGRNTIYF. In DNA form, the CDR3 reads TGTGCCAGCAGCGTAGAACAGGGAGGAAGAAACACCATATATTTT.